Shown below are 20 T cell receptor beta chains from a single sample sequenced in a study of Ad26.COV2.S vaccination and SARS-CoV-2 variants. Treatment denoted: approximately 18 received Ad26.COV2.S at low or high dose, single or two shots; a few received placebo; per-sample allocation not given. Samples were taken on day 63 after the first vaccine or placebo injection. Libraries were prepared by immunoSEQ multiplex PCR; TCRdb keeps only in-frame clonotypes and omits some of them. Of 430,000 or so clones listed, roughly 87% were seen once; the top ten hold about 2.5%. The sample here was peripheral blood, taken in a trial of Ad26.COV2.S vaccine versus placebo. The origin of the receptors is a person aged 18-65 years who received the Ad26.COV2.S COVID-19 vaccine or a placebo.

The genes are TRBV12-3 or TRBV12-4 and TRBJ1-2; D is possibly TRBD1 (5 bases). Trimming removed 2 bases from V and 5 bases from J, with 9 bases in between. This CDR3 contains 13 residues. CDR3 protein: CASSLNGGYGYTF. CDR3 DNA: TGTGCCAGCAGTTTAAATGGGGGATATGGCTACACCTTC.

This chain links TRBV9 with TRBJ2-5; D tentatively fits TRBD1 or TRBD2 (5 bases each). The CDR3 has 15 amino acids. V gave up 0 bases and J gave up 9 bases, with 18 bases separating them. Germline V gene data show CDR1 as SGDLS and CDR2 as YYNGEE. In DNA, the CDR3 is TGTGCCAGCAGCGTAGGAGGGGCGGTCCGGGGACCCCAGTACTTC. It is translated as CASSVGGAVRGPQYF.

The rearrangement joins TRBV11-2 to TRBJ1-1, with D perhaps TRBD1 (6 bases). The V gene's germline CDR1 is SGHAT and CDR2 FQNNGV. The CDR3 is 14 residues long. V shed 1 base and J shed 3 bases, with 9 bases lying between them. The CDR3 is CASSLAGGDTEAFF. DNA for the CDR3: TGTGCCAGCAGCTTAGCGGGGGGCGACACTGAAGCTTTCTTT.

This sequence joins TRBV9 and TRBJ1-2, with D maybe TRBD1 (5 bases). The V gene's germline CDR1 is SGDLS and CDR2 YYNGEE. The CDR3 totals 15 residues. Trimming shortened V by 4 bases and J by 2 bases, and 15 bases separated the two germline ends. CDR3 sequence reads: CASSSAKTANYGYTF. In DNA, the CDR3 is TGTGCCAGCAGCTCCGCCAAGACAGCCAACTATGGCTACACCTTC.

CDR3: CASSPTARGGTGELFF. CDR3 coding DNA: TGTGCCAGCAGCCCGACCGCGAGGGGTGGCACCGGGGAGCTGTTTTTT. The chain is built from TRBV6-4 and TRBJ2-2; D may be TRBD1 or TRBD2 (5 bases each). The CDR3 runs to 16 residues. Germline V CDR1 and CDR2: MRHNA, SNTAGT. Trimming took off 6 bases at V and 4 bases at J, with 18 bases between the two ends.

This chain's CDR3 is CASSLQGLSYNEQFF. As DNA, the CDR3 is TGTGCCAGCAGTCTACAGGGTCTCTCCTACAATGAGCAGTTCTTC. This chain uses TRBV6-5 with TRBJ2-1; D perhaps matches TRBD1 (6 bases). CDR1 is MNHEY and CDR2 is SVGAGI in the germline V gene. Trimming stripped 5 bases from V and 0 bases from J, with 11 bases between. The CDR3 runs 15 residues.

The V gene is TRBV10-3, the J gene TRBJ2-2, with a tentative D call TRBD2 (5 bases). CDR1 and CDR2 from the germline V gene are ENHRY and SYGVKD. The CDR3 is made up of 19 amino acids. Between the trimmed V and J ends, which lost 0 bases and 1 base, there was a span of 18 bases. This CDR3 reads CAISESLSSGPMNTGELFF. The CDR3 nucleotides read TGTGCCATCAGTGAGTCACTTTCCAGCGGACCTATGAACACCGGGGAGCTGTTTTTT.

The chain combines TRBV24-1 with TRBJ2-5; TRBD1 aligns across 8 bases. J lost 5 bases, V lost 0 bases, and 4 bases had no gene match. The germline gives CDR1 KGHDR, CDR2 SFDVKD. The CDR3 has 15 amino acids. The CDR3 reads CATSDLRQGMETQYF. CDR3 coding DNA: TGTGCCACCAGTGATTTGAGACAGGGGATGGAGACCCAGTACTTC.

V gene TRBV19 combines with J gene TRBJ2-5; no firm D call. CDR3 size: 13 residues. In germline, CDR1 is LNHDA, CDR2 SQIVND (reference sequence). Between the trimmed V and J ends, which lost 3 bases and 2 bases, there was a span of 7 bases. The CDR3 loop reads CASSILGQETQYF. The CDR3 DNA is TGTGCCAGTAGTATTTTGGGGCAAGAGACCCAGTACTTC.

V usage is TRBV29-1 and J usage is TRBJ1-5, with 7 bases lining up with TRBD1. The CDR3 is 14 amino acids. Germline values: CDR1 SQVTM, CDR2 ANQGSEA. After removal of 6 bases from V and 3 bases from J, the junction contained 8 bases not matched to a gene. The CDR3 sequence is CSVSGTELNQPQHF. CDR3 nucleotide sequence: TGCAGCGTCTCCGGGACAGAGCTCAATCAGCCCCAGCATTTT.

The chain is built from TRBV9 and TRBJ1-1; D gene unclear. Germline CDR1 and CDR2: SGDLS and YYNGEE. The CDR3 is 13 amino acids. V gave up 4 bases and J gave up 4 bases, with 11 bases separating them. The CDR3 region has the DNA TGTGCCAGCAGCTTTAAGGTTGGCACTGAAGCTTTCTTT. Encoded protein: CASSFKVGTEAFF.

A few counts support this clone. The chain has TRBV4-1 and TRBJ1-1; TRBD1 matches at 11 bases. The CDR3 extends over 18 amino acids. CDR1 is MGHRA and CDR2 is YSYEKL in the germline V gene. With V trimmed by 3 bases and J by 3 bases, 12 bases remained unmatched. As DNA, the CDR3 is TGCGCCAGCAGCCAGTTACTGGGACAGGGGGTTTTAGACACTGAAGCTTTCTTT. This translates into CASSQLLGQGVLDTEAFF.

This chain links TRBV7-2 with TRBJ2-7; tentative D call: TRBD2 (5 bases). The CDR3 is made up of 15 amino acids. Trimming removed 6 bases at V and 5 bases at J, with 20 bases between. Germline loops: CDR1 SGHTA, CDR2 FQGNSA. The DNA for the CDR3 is TGTGCCAGCAGAGAATTCCGGGGAAGCGGCCACGAGCAGTACTTC. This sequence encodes CASREFRGSGHEQYF. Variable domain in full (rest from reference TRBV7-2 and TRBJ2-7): GAGVSQSPSNKVTEKGKDVELRCDPISGHTALYWYRQSLGQGLEFLIYFQGNSAPDKSGLPSDRFSAERTGGSVSTLTIQRTQQEDSAVYLCASREFRGSGHEQYFGPGTRLTVT.

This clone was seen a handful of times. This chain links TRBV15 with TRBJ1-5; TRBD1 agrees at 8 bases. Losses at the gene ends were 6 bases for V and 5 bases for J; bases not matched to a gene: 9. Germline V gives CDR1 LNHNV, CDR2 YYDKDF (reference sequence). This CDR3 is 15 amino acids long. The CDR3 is CATREGQAADQPQHF. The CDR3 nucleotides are TGTGCCACCAGGGAGGGACAGGCGGCGGATCAGCCCCAGCATTTT.

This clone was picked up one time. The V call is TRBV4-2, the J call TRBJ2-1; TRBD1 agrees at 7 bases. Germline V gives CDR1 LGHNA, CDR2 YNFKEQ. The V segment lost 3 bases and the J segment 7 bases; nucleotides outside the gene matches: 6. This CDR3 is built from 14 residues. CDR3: CASSQWEQGNEQFF. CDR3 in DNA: TGTGCCAGCAGCCAGTGGGAACAGGGGAATGAGCAGTTCTTC.

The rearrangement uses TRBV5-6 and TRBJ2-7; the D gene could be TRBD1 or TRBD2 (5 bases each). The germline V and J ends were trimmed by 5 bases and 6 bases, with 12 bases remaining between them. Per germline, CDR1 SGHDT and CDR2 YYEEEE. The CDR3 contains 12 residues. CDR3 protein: CASSLVRGEQYF. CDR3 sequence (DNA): TGTGCCAGCAGTTTAGTGAGGGGCGAGCAGTACTTC.

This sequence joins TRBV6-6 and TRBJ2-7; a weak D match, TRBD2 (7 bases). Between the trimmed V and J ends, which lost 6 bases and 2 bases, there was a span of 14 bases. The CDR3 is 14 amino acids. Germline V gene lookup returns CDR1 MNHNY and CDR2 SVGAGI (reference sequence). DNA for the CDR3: TGTGCCAGCAGGGACAGCGGGGCCACCTACGAGCAGTACGTC. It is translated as CASRDSGATYEQYV.

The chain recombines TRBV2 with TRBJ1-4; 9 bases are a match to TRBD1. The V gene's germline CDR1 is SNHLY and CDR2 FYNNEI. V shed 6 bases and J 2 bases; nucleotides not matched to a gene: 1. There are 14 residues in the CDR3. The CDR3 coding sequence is TGTGCCAGCAGCGGACAGGGGACTAATGAAAAACTGTTTTTT. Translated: CASSGQGTNEKLFF.

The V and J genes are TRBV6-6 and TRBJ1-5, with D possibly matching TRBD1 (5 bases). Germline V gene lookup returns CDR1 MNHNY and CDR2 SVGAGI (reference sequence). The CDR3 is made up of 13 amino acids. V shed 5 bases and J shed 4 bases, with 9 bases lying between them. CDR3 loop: CASSGTENQPQHF. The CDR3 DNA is TGTGCCAGCAGTGGGACGGAAAATCAGCCCCAGCATTTT.

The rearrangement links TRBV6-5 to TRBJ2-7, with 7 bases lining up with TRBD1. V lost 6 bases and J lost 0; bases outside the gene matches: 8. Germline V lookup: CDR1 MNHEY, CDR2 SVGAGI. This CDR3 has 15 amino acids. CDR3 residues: CASRQRQGFSYEQYF. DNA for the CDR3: TGTGCCAGCAGACAGAGACAGGGATTCTCCTACGAGCAGTACTTC.